Sequencing of this T cell receptor (beta chain) was carried out in a study of T cells in Graves' hyperthyroidism and ophthalmopathy. Study summary: Peripheral blood was taken when the disease was first diagnosed, before any treatment began. Regarding the study as a whole: Most thyroid clonotypes with frequency above 0.001 were detected in blood.

This clonotype was counted ten times or more. What it binds is not known. Trimming cost V 7 bases and J 1 base, with 12 bases left between them. Germline assignment: CDR1 MDHEN and CDR2 SYDVKM. There are 14 residues in the CDR3. Researchers took RNA transcripts and amplified the TCR beta CDR3 regions from them. With the HTBI primer set, the TCR CDR3 went through a first round of RT-PCR. TCRdb analysed the multiplex PCR reads with MiXCR anew, one entry per CDR3 protein. The sample comprises under 400,000 distinct CDR3 sequences, around a quarter of which are singletons, and roughly 80% rests with the top ten. Absent ophthalmopathy progression within 18 months defined stable Graves' hyperthyroidism. Among the patients, aged 18 to 65, hyperthyroidism was newly diagnosed and had lasted under 2 months.

The V gene is TRBV28, the J gene TRBJ2-3; D not resolved. The material sequenced was blood. The receptor was derived from a man aged 45-65 years with Graves' hyperthyroidism. The DNA for the CDR3 is TGTGCCAGCACGGCGGATGGGGGCACAGATACGCAGTATTTT. Its protein product is CASTADGGTDTQYF. Filled out from reference TRBV28 and TRBJ2-3, the complete variable domain reads DVKVTQSSRYLVKRTGEKVFLECVQDMDHENMFWYRQDPGLGLRLIYFSYDVKMKEKGDIPEGYSVSREKKERFSLILESASTNQTSMYLCASTADGGTDTQYFGPGTRLTVL.